This TCR beta chain stems from a study of T cells in Graves' hyperthyroidism and ophthalmopathy. Points from the study as a whole: It was a median roughly 6.5 months before onset that the model predicted ophthalmopathy.

Per germline, CDR1 LNHDA and CDR2 SQIVND (reference sequence). V lost 3 bases and J 3 bases, leaving 12 bases between the germline ends. The CDR3 covers 14 residues. Only a few counts were recorded for this clonotype. Its antigen is still unknown. It was RNA transcripts that yielded the amplified TCR beta CDR3 regions. RT-PCR in the first round (using the HTBI primer set) targeted the TCR CDR3. TCRdb passed the multiplex PCR reads through MiXCR, listing each CDR3 protein once. The data contain 480,000 or so distinct CDR3 sequences, approximately 15% of them seen just once; the ten biggest clones take up 17%.

Sequenced: blood. The sequence was collected from a woman aged 18-29 years with Graves' hyperthyroidism. This chain joins TRBV19 and TRBJ2-7; the D is unclear. CDR3 residues: CASSMGSDYYEQYF. CDR3 sequence (DNA): TGTGCCAGTAGTATGGGGTCGGATTACTACGAGCAGTACTTC.